This T cell receptor beta chain came from a study of blood T cells in healthy people across ages. The use of a sample-barcoded 5' primer and a J-beta primer mix characterized a second PCR of roughly 7 to 12 cycles. Each CDR3 protein is one row after TCRdb ran MiXCR on the 5' RACE reads. The data show about 640,000 distinct CDR3 sequences, with roughly 31% seen just once and about 15% held by the top ten. The CDR3 has 16 residues. There were at least 5.5 micrograms of total RNA extracted from every sample. The chain uses TRBV21-1 and TRBJ1-2; whether TRBD1, the table's D call, matches the DNA was not checked. TRBV21-1 is labeled a pseudogene. This receptor was identified in a woman of 80 years or more in good health. Input material: blood. The DNA of the CDR3 is TGTGCCAGCAGCAACAGCGGACAGGGAGGGGCCTATGGCTACACCTTC. This gives the protein CASSNSGQGGAYGYTF.